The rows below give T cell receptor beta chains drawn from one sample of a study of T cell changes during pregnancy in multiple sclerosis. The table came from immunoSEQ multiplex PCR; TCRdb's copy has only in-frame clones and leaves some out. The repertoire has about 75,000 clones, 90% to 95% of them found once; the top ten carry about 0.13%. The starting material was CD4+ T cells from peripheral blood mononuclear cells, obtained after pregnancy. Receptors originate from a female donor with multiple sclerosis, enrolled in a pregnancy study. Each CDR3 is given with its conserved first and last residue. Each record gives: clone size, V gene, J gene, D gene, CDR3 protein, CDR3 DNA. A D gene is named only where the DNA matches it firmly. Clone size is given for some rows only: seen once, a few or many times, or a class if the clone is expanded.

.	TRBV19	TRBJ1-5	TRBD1	CASTPTGTGPAFSNQPQHF	TGTGCCAGCACTCCCACCGGGACAGGGCCCGCCTTTAGCAATCAGCCCCAGCATTTT
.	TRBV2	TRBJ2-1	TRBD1	CASSALTGDNEQFF	TGTGCCAGCAGTGCCTTGACAGGGGACAATGAGCAGTTCTTC
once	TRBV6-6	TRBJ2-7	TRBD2	CASNPSGSQQYF	TGTGCCAGCAACCCTAGCGGGAGCCAGCAGTACTTC
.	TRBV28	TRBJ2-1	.	CASRGRIYNEQFF	TGTGCCAGCAGGGGCCGTATTTACAATGAGCAGTTCTTC
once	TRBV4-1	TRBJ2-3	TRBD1	CASSQVGQGATDTQYF	TGCGCCAGCAGCCAAGTCGGACAGGGGGCTACAGATACGCAGTATTTT
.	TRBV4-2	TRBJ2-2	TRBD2	CASSQVSGFAGEGTTGELFF	TGTGCCAGCAGCCAAGTAAGTGGCTTCGCGGGAGAGGGCACCACCGGGGAGCTGTTTTTT
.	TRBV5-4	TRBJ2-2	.	CASSGGGANTGELFF	TGTGCCAGCAGCGGTGGAGGCGCGAACACCGGGGAGCTGTTTTTT
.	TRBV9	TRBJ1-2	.	CASSVALQGNYGYTF	TGTGCCAGCAGCGTAGCCCTACAGGGAAACTATGGCTACACCTTC
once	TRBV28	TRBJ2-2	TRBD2	CASSLTGGLIVMAGELFF	TGTGCCAGCAGTTTAACGGGAGGCCTGATCGTAATGGCCGGGGAGCTGTTTTTT
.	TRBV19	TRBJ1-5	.	CASSRGQPQPQHF	TGTGCCAGTAGTAGAGGACAGCCCCAGCCCCAGCATTTT
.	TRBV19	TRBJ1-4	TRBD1	CASRGTGTVNEKLFF	TGTGCCAGTAGAGGAACCGGGACAGTTAATGAAAAACTGTTTTTT
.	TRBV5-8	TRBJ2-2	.	CASPYRALNTGELFF	TGTGCCAGCCCATACAGGGCTTTAAACACCGGGGAGCTGTTTTTT
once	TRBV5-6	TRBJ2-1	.	CASSSRYSPGIMYNEQFF	TGTGCCAGCAGCTCCCGTTACTCCCCAGGGATTATGTATAATGAGCAGTTCTTC
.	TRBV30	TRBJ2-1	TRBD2	CAWSGGLAGVNEQFF	TGTGCCTGGAGTGGGGGACTAGCGGGAGTCAATGAGCAGTTCTTC
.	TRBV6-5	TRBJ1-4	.	CASSSSSGEKLFF	TGTGCCAGCAGTTCCTCGAGCGGCGAAAAACTGTTTTTT
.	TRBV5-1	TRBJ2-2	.	CASTHGDTGELFF	TGCGCCAGCACTCACGGAGACACCGGGGAGCTGTTTTTT
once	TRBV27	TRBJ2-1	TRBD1	CASSARGTVYNEQFF	TGTGCCAGCAGTGCCCGAGGGACAGTCTACAATGAGCAGTTCTTC
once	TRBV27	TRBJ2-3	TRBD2	CASSRTSGSGTDTQYF	TGTGCCAGCAGCCGGACTAGCGGGAGTGGCACAGATACGCAGTATTTT
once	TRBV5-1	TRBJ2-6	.	CASSLRGTLSSGANVLTF	TGCGCCAGCAGCTTGCGGGGGACCCTTAGCTCTGGGGCCAACGTCCTGACTTTC
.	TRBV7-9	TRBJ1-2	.	CASSLETGADGYTF	TGTGCCAGCAGCTTAGAGACGGGAGCCGATGGCTACACCTTC
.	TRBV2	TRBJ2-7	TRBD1	CASLPLGTDYYEQYF	TGTGCCAGCTTACCACTAGGGACAGACTACTACGAGCAGTACTTC
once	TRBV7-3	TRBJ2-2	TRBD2	CASSSPGLNTGELFF	TGTGCCAGCAGCTCACCGGGACTAAACACCGGGGAGCTGTTTTTT
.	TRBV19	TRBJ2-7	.	CASRKQDRYEQYF	TGTGCCAGTAGAAAACAGGATCGGTACGAGCAGTACTTC